This note documents a single TCR beta chain sequence. This sample is part of a study of beta chain features in type 1 diabetes. The CDR3 covers 10 residues. Trimming stripped 6 bases from V and 8 bases from J, with 10 bases between. CDR1 and CDR2 from the germline V gene are SQVTM and ANQGSEA. cDNA synthesis used the whole RNA isolate, giving expressed TCRB sequences. Sequencing used immunoSEQ multiplex PCR; TCRdb keeps in-frame clones, though not all of them. In the table there are about half a million clones, approximately 30% of which are singletons. The specimen was naive CD4+ T cells from blood. The TCR sequence derives from a man between 18 and 29 years old in good health. This chain uses TRBV29-1 with TRBJ1-2; D unresolved. CDR3 loop: CSVTEGGYTF. CDR3 nucleotide sequence: TGCAGCGTCACCGAGGGAGGCTACACCTTC.